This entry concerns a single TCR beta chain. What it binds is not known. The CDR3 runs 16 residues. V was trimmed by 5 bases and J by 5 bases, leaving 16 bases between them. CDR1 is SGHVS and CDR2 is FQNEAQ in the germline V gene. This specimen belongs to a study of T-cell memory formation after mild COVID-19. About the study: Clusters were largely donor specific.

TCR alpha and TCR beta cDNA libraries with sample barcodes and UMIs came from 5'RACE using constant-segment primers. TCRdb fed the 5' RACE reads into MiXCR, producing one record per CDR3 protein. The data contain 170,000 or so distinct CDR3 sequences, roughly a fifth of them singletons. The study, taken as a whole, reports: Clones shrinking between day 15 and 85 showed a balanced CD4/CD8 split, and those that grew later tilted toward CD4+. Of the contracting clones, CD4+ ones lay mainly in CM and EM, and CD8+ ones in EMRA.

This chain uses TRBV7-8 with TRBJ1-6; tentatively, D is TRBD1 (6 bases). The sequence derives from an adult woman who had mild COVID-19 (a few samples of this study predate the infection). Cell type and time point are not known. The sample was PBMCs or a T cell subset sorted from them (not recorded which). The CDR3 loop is CASSPTQGFDNSPLHF. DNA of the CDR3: TGTGCCAGCAGCCCTACCCAGGGGTTTGATAATTCACCCCTCCACTTT. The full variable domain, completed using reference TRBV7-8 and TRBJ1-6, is GAGVSQSPRYKVAKRGQDVALRCDPISGHVSLFWYQQALGQGPEFLTYFQNEAQLDKSGLPSDRFFAERPEGSVSTLKIQRTQQEDSAVYLCASSPTQGFDNSPLHFGNGTRLTVT.